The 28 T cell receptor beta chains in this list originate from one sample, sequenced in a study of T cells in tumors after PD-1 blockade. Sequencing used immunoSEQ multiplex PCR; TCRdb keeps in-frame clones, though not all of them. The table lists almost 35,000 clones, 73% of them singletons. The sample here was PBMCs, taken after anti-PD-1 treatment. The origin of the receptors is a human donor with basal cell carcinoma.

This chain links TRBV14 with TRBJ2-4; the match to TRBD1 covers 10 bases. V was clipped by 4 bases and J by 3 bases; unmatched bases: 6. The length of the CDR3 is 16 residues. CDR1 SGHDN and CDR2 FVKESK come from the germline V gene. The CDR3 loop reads CASSPTGGWVKNIQYF. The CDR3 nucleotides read TGTGCCAGCAGCCCGACAGGGGGCTGGGTCAAAAACATTCAGTACTTC.

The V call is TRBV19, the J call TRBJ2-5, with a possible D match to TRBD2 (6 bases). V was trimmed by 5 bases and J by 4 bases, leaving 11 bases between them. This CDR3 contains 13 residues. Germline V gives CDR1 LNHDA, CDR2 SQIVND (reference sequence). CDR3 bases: TGTGCCAGTAGTTTGGGGCGGGGAGAGACCCAGTACTTC. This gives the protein CASSLGRGETQYF. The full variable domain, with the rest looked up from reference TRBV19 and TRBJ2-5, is DGGITQSPKYLFRKEGQNVTLSCEQNLNHDAMYWYRQDPGQGLRLIYYSQIVNDFQKGDIAEGYSVSREKKESFPLTVTSAQKNPTAFYLCASSLGRGETQYFGPGTRLLVL.

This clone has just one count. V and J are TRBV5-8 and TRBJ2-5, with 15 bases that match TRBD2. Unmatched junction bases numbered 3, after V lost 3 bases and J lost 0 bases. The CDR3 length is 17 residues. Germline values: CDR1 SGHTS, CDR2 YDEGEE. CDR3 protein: CASSSGLAGGYQETQYF. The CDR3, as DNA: TGTGCCAGCAGCTCGGGACTAGCGGGAGGATACCAAGAGACCCAGTACTTC.

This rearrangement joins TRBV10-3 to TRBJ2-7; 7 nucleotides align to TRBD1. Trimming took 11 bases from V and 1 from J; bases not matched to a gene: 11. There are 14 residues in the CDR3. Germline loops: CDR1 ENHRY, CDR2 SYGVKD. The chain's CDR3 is CAVARLGQSYEQYF. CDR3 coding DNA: TGTGCCGTCGCCCGTTTGGGACAGTCCTACGAGCAGTACTTC.

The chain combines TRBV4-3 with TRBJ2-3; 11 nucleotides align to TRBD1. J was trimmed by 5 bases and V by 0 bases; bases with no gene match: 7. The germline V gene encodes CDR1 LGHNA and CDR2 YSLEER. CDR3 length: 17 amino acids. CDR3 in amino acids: CASSQDSDRGHVDTQYF. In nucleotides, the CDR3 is TGCGCCAGCAGCCAAGATTCGGACAGGGGGCATGTAGATACGCAGTATTTT.

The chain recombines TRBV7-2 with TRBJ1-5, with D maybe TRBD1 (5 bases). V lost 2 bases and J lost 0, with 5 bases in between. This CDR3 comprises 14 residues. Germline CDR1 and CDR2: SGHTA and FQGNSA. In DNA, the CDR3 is TGTGCCAGCAGCTTAACAGGTAGCAATCAGCCCCAGCATTTT. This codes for CASSLTGSNQPQHF.

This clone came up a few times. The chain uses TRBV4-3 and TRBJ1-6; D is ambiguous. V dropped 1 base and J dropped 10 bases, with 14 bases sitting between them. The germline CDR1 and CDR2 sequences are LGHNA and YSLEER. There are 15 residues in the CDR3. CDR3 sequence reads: CASSQGSSPRSPLHF. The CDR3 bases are TGCGCCAGCAGCCAAGGGTCATCCCCCCGATCACCCCTCCACTTT.

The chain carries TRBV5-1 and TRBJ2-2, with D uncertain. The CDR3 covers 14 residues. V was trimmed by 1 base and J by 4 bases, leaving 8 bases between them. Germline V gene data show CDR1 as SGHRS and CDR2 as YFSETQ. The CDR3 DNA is TGCGCCAGCAGCTTGTCTCCCCTCACCGGGGAGCTGTTTTTT. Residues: CASSLSPLTGELFF.

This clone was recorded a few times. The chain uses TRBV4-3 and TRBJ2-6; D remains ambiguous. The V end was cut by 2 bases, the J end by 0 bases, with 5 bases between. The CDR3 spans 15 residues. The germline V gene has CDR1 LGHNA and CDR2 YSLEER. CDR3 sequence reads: CASSQSISGANVLTF. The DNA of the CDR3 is TGCGCCAGCAGCCAATCGATCTCTGGGGCCAACGTCCTGACTTTC.

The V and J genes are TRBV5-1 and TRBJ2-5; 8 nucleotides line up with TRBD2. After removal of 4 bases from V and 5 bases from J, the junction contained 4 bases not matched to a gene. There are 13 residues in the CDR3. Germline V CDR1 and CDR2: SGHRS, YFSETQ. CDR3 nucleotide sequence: TGCGCCAGCAGCACCCGGGAGGGGGAGACCCAGTACTTC. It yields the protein CASSTREGETQYF.

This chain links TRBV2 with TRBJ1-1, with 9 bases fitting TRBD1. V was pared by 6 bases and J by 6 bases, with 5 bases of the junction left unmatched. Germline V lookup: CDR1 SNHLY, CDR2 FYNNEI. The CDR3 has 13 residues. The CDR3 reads CASSLDRGAEAFF. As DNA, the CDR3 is TGTGCCAGCAGCCTAGACAGGGGGGCTGAAGCTTTCTTT.

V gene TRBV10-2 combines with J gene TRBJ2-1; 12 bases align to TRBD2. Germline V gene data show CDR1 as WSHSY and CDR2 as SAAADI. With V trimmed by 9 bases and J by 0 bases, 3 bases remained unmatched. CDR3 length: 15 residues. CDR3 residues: CASETSGSSYNEQFF. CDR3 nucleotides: TGCGCCAGTGAGACTAGCGGGAGCTCCTACAATGAGCAGTTCTTC.

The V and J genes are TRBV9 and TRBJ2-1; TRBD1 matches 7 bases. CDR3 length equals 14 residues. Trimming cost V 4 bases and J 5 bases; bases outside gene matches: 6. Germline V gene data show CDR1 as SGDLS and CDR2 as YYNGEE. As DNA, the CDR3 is TGTGCCAGCAGCTTCCGGACAGGTGACAATGAGCAGTTCTTC. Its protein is CASSFRTGDNEQFF.

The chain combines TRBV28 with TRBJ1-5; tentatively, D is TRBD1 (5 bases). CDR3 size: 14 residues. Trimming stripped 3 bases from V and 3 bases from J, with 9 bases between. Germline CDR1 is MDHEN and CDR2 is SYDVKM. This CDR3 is CASSLTDINQPQHF. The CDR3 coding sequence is TGTGCCAGCAGTTTGACGGACATCAATCAGCCCCAGCATTTT. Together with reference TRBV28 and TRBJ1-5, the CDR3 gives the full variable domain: DVKVTQSSRYLVKRTGEKVFLECVQDMDHENMFWYRQDPGLGLRLIYFSYDVKMKEKGDIPEGYSVSREKKERFSLILESASTNQTSMYLCASSLTDINQPQHFGDGTRLSIL.

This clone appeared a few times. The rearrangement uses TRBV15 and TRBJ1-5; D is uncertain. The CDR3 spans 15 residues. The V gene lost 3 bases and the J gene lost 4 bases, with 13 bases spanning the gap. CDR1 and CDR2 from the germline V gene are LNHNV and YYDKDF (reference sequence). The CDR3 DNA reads TGTGCCACCAGCAGTAGTGAAGGGCTTAATCAGCCCCAGCATTTT. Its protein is CATSSSEGLNQPQHF. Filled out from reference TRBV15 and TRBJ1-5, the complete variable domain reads DAMVIQNPRYQVTQFGKPVTLSCSQTLNHNVMYWYQQKSSQAPKLLFHYYDKDFNNEADTPDNFQSRRPNTSFCFLDIRSPGLGDTAMYLCATSSSEGLNQPQHFGDGTRLSIL.

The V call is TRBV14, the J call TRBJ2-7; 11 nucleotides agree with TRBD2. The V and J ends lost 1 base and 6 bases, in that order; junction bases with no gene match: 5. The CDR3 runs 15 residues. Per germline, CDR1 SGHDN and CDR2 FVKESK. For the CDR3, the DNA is TGTGCCAGCAGCCAAGGGCTAGCGGGAGGCGGCGAGCAGTACTTC. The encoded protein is CASSQGLAGGGEQYF. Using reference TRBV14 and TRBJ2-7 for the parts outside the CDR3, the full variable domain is EAGVTQFPSHSVIEKGQTVTLRCDPISGHDNLYWYRRVMGKEIKFLLHFVKESKQDESGMPNNRFLAERTGGTYSTLKVQPAELEDSGVYFCASSQGLAGGGEQYFGPGTRLTVT.

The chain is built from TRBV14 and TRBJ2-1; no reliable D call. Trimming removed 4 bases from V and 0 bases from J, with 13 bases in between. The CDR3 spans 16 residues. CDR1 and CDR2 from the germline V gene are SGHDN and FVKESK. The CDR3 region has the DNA TGTGCCAGCAGCCGACTCAGAGTCGTCTCCTACAATGAGCAGTTCTTC. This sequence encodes CASSRLRVVSYNEQFF.

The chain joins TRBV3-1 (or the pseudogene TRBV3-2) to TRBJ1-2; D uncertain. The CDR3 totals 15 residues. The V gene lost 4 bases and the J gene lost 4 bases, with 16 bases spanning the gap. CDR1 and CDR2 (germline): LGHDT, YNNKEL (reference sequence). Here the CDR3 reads CASSPGSSGGYGYTF. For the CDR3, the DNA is TGTGCCAGCAGCCCCGGCTCGTCTGGAGGCTATGGCTACACCTTC.

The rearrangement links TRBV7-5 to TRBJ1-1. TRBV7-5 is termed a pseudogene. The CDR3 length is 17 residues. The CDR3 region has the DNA TGTGTCAGAAGCCGGGCCGGGGTCCCCGAAACTAACACTGAAGCTTTCTTT. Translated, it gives CVRSRAGVPETNTEAFF.

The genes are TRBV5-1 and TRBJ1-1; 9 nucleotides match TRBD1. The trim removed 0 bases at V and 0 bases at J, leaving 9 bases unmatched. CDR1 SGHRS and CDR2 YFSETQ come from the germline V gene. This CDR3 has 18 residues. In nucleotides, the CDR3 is TGCGCCAGCAGCTTGGGGGGACAGGGTATAATCATGAACACTGAAGCTTTCTTT. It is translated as CASSLGGQGIIMNTEAFF.

The CDR3 sequence is CASSSASVPSYEQYF. The DNA of the CDR3 is TGTGCCAGCAGCTCCGCTAGCGTACCGTCCTACGAGCAGTACTTC. V usage is TRBV7-9 and J usage is TRBJ2-7; D perhaps matches TRBD2 (6 bases). Germline V gives CDR1 SEHNR, CDR2 FQNEAQ (reference sequence). V lost 4 bases to trimming and J lost 1 base, with 14 bases between them. The CDR3 is 15 amino acids.

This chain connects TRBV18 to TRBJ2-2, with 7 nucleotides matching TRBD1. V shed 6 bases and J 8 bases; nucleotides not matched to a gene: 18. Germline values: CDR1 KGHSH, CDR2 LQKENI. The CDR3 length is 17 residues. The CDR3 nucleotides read TGTGCCAGCTCGACTAAAACAGGGGAATGGAAGAGAGGGGAGCTGTTTTTT. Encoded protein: CASSTKTGEWKRGELFF.

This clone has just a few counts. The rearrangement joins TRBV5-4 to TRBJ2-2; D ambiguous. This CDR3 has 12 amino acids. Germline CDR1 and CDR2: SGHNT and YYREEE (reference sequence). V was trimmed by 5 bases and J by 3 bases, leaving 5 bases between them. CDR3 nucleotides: TGTGCCAGCAGTCGTGACACCGGGGAGCTGTTTTTT. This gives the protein CASSRDTGELFF.

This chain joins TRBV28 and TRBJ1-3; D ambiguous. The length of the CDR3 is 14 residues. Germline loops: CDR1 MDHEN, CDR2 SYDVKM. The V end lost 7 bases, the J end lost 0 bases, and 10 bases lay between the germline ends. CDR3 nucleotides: TGTGCCAGCAAAACCCGGGACTCTGGAAACACCATATATTTT. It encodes CASKTRDSGNTIYF.

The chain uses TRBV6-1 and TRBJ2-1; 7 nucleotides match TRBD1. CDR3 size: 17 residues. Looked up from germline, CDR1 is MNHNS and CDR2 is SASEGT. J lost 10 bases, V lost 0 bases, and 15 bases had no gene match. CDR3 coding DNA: TGTGCCAGCAGTGAAGCTGAGGGGGCCGGCCATTTCTGGGAGCAGTTCTTC. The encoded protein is CASSEAEGAGHFWEQFF.

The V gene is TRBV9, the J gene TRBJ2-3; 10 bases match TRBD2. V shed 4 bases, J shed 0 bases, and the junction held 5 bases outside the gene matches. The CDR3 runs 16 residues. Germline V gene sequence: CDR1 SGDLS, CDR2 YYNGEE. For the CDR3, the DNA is TGTGCCAGCAGCCTTCGGACTAGCGGAAGCACAGATACGCAGTATTTT. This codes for CASSLRTSGSTDTQYF.

The CDR3 here is CASSENYRETQYF. The CDR3 bases are TGTGCCAGCAGTGAAAACTACCGGGAGACCCAGTACTTC. This chain links TRBV2 with TRBJ2-5; D call uncertain. CDR1 is SNHLY, CDR2 FYNNEI, per germline. The V and J ends lost 2 bases and 5 bases respectively, with 9 bases between them. The length of the CDR3 is 13 residues.

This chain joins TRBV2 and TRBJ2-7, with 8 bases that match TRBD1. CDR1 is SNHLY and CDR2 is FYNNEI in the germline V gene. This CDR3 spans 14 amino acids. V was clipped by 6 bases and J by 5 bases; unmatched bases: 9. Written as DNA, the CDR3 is TGTGCCAGCAGCCGTGACAGGGGACGACACGAGCAGTACTTC. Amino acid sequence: CASSRDRGRHEQYF.